Below, one TCR beta chain is given with its context. Its antigen is unidentified. This specimen belongs to a study of CD4+ T cells in melanoma. Study results and limitations: A reported correlation linked neoantigen-specific CD4+ T cells to CD8+, macrophage and B cell function. Neoantigen-specific CD4+ T cells in melanoma reportedly had diverse differentiation states.

Trimming shortened V by 4 bases and J by 2 bases, and 21 bases separated the two germline ends. The germline V gene encodes CDR1 MNHEY and CDR2 SMNVEV (reference sequence). The CDR3 loop spans 17 amino acids. Data came from immunoSEQ multiplex PCR; TCRdb stores just in-frame clones and leaves some out. This sample carries more than 3,500 clones, around three quarters of them seen once, and the ten largest clones take approximately 11%. Sequenced material: tumor tissue. V and J are TRBV27 and TRBJ2-7; a possible D gene is TRBD1 (5 bases). This sequence originates from a human donor with melanoma. CDR3 loop: CASSSHKSWTRPYEQYF. CDR3 bases: TGTGCCAGCAGTTCACACAAAAGTTGGACAAGACCCTACGAGCAGTACTTC.